This T cell receptor (beta chain) was obtained from a study of blood T cell repertoires in COVID-19. Study-level information: The cDNA or gDNA used as material had been derived from T cells, B-cell-depleted T cells, or PBMCs.

In terms of age and location, participants ranged from roughly 18 to 90 years and lived in about two dozen US areas. This clone turned up a few times. Trimming at V came to 4 bases and at J to 6 bases, leaving 12 bases not matched to a gene. In germline, CDR1 is SGDLS, CDR2 YYNGEE. The length of the CDR3 is 16 residues. This table comes from immunoSEQ multiplex PCR, and its TCRdb copy is limited to in-frame clones, with some not included. This sample yields about 170,000 clones, of which around 83% are seen a single time; 3.6% belongs to the top ten. This receptor was taken from a woman aged 45-65 years in a cohort exposed to, infected with or recovered from COVID-19 (not recorded which). The chain links TRBV9 to TRBJ2-2; 7 bases agree with TRBD2. Sequences were obtained from PBMCs or T cells enriched from blood (not recorded which). Written as DNA, the CDR3 is TGTGCCAGCAGCCCTCGGGGAAGCGGGACGGCCGGGGAGCTGTTTTTT. This sequence encodes CASSPRGSGTAGELFF.